Below, one T cell receptor (beta chain) is given with its context. Its antigen is undetermined. This sample stems from a study of post-analysis software for immune sequencing data. About the research overall: Courses of disease covered relapsing-remitting, secondary progressive and progressive-relapsing multiple sclerosis.

cDNA libraries of TCR beta carried unique molecular identifiers. Between roughly 1 and 10 million T cells gave rise to some 490,000 cDNA molecules. TCRdb reprocessed the PCR reads with MiXCR, giving one entry per CDR3 protein. This table has 800,000 to 950,000 distinct CDR3 sequences, about 57% appearing once. The study, taken as a whole, reports: Those with multiple sclerosis, the patient group, showed significantly lower normalized Chao1 diversity than controls. TRBV5-6, TRBV5-1 and TRBV20-1 were among several TRBV segments more frequent in patients than controls. Analysis by F measure revealed that same-batch samples clustered strongly together.

Germline V gives CDR1 ENHRY, CDR2 SYGVKD. The CDR3 loop spans 16 amino acids. V was trimmed by 2 bases and J by 4 bases, leaving 17 bases between them. This TCR came from a girl aged 10-17 years with multiple sclerosis. Sample: blood. V gene TRBV10-3 combines with J gene TRBJ2-5; tentatively, D is TRBD2 (6 bases). The CDR3, as DNA: TGTGCCATCAGTGAGGGAGGGCGGGGAGTAGGAGAGACCCAGTACTTC. As protein: CAISEGGRGVGETQYF.